This T cell receptor (beta chain) is from a study of tissue T cells after allogeneic stem cell transplantation. Comments on this clone: Antigen specificity is unknown. The genes and germline here are from mouse. The CDR3 goes on 1 residue after the read ends, and that part is filled in from the germline J gene.

Some clones are missing from TCRdb's copy, which holds only in-frame ones; the method was immunoSEQ multiplex PCR. Of roughly 45,000 clones listed, 73% are singletons. Findings and caveats of the study: Only a limited share of tissue TCRs appeared in blood or spleen.

The CDR3 contains 13 residues. V lost 9 bases to trimming and J lost 4 bases; unmatched junction nucleotides: 7. The V gene's germline CDR1 is LGHDT and CDR2 YNNKQL (reference sequence). Sequencing was carried out using sorted cells pooled from one or two spleens. The chain combines TRBV4 with TRBJ2-7; 9 bases align to TRBD2. The sequence was collected from a pool of C57BL/6 mice in good health. The CDR3 spells CASSGTGFYEQYF. The CDR3 bases that were read are TGTGCCAGTTCCGGGACTGGGTTTTATGAACAGTAC.